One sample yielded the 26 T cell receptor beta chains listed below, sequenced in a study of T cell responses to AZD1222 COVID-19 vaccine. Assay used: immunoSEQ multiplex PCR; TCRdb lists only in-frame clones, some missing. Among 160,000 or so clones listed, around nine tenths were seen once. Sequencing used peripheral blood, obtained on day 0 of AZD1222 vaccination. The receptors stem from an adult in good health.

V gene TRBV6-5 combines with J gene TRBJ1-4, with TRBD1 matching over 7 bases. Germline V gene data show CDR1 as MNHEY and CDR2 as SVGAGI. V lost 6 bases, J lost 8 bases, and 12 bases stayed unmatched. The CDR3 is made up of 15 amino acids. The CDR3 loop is CASSSGQAIGEKLFF. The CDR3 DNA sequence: TGTGCCAGCAGCTCCGGACAGGCAATCGGGGAAAAACTGTTTTTT.

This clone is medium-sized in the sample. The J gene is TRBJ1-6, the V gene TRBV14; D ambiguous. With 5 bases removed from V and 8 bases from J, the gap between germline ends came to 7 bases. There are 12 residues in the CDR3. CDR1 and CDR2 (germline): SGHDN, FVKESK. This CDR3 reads CASSFWYSPLHF. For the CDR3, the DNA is TGTGCCAGCAGCTTTTGGTATTCACCCCTCCACTTT.

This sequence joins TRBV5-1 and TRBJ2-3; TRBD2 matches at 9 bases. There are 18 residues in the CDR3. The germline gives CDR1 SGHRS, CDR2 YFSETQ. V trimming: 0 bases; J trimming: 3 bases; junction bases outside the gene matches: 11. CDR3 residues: CASSLGSGGTWGTDTQYF. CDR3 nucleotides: TGCGCCAGCAGCTTGGGAAGCGGGGGGACCTGGGGAACAGATACGCAGTATTTT.

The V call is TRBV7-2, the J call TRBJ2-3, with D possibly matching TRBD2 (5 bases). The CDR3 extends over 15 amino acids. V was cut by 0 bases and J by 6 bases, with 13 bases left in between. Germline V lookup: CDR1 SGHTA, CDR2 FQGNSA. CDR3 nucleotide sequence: TGTGCCAGCAGCTTAGCGACCCCGGGAAGGGATACGCAGTATTTT. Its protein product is CASSLATPGRDTQYF.

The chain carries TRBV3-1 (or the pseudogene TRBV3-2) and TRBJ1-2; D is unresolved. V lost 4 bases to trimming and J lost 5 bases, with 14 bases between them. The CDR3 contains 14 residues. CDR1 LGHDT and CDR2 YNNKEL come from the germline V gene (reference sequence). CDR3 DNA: TGTGCCAGCAGCCCGACCCGGACGGCTTATGGCTACACCTTC. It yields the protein CASSPTRTAYGYTF.

The CDR3 coding sequence is TGTGCCAGCTCGCTTAGCGGGGGTGGGGAGCAGTACGTC. Translation: CASSLSGGGEQYV. The gene calls are TRBV18 and TRBJ2-7, with TRBD2 matching 9 bases. J was trimmed by 7 bases and V by 6 bases; bases with no gene match: 7. The V gene's germline CDR1 is KGHSH and CDR2 LQKENI. The CDR3 is 13 residues long.

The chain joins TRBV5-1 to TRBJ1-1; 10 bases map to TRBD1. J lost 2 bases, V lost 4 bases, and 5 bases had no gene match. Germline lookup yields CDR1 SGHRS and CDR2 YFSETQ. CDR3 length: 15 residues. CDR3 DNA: TGCGCCAGCAGCCTGGGGACAGGGGCTAACACTGAAGCTTTCTTT. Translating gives CASSLGTGANTEAFF.

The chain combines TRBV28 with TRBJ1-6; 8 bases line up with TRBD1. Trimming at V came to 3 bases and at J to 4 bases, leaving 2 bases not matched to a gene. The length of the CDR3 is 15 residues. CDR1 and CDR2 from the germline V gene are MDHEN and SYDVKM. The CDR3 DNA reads TGTGCCAGCAGTTTCCGGACAGGGTATAATTCACCCCTCCACTTT. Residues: CASSFRTGYNSPLHF.

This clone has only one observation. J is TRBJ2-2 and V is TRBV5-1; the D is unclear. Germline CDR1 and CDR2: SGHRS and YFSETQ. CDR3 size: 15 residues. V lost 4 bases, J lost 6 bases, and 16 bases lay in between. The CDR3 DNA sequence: TGCGCCAGCAGCATAACAGATGGGAATTCCGGGGAGCTGTTTTTT. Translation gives CASSITDGNSGELFF.

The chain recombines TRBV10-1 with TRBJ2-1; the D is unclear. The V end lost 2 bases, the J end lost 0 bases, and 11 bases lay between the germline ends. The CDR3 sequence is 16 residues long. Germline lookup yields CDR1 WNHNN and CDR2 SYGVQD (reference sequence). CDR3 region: CASSEGYGSSYNEQFF. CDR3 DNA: TGCGCCAGCAGTGAGGGATACGGAAGCTCCTACAATGAGCAGTTCTTC.

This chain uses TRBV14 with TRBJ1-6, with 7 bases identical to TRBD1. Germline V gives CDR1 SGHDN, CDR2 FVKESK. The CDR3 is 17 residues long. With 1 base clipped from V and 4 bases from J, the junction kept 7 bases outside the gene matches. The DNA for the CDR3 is TGTGCCAGCAGCCAAGTTGTGGGGACAGTTTATAATTCACCCCTCCACTTT. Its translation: CASSQVVGTVYNSPLHF.

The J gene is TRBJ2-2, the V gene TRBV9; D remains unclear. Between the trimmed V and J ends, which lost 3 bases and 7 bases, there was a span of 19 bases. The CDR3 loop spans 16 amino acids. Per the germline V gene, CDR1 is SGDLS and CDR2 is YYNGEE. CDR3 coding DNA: TGTGCCAGCAGCGCCAACCGACGGGCACAAGGCGGGGAGCTGTTTTTT. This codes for CASSANRRAQGGELFF.

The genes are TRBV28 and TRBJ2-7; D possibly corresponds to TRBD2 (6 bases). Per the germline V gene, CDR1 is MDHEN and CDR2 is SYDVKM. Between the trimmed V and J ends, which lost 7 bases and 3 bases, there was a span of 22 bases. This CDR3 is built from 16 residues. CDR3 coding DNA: TGTGCCAGCATCCAAGGCGGGGCTAGCCACGACTACGAGCAGTACTTC. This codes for CASIQGGASHDYEQYF. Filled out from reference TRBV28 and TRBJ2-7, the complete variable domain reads DVKVTQSSRYLVKRTGEKVFLECVQDMDHENMFWYRQDPGLGLRLIYFSYDVKMKEKGDIPEGYSVSREKKERFSLILESASTNQTSMYLCASIQGGASHDYEQYFGPGTRLTVT.

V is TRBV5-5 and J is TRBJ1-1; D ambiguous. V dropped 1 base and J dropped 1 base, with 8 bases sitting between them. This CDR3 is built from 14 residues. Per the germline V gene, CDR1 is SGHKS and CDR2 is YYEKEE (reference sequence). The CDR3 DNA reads TGTGCCAGCAGCTTGTTACAGTCGAACACTGAAGCTTTCTTT. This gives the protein CASSLLQSNTEAFF.

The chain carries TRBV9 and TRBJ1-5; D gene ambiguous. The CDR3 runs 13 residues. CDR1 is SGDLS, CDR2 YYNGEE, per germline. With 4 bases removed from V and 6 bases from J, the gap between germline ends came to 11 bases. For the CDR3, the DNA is TGTGCCAGCAGCCGCACCCTTGGTCAGCCCCAGCATTTT. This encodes CASSRTLGQPQHF.

As DNA, the CDR3 is TGTGCCAGCAGTCTTAACCCATGGGGACTAGCGGCCCAAGAGACCCAGTACTTC. It specifies CASSLNPWGLAAQETQYF. V and J are TRBV6-2 or TRBV6-3 and TRBJ2-5; 11 positions match TRBD2. The trim removed 5 bases at V and 1 base at J, leaving 12 bases unmatched. In germline, CDR1 is MNHEY, CDR2 SVGEGT. This CDR3 has 18 amino acids.

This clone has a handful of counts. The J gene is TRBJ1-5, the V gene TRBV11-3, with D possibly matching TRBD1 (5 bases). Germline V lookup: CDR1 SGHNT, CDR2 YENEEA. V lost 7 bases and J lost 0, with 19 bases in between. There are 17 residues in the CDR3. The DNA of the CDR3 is TGTGCCAGCACCCCAGGCGGGAGGGGCTATAGCAATCAGCCCCAGCATTTT. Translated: CASTPGGRGYSNQPQHF.

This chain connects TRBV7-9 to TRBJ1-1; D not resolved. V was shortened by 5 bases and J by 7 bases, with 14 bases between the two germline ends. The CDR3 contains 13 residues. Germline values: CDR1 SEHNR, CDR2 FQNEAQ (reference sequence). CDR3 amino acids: CASSVVAGREAFF. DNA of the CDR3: TGTGCCAGCAGCGTCGTGGCAGGCCGTGAAGCTTTCTTT.

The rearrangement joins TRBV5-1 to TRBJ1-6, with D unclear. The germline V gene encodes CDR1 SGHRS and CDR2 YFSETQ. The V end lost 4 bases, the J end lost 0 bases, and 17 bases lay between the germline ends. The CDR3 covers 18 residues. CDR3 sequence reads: CASSPRMFGSSYNSPLHF. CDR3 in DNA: TGCGCCAGCAGCCCGAGGATGTTTGGGAGCTCCTATAATTCACCCCTCCACTTT.

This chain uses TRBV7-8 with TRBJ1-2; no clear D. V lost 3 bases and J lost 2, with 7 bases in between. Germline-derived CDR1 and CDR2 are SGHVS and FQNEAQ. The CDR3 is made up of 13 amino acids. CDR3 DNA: TGTGCCAGCAGCTTTCGCCGAAACTATGGCTACACCTTC. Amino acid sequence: CASSFRRNYGYTF.

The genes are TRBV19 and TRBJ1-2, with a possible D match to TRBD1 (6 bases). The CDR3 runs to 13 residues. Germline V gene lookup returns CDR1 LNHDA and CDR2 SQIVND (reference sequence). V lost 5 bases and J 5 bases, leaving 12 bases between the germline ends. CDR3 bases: TGTGCCAGTAGTTTGGGGGCACGATATGGCTACACCTTC. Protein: CASSLGARYGYTF.

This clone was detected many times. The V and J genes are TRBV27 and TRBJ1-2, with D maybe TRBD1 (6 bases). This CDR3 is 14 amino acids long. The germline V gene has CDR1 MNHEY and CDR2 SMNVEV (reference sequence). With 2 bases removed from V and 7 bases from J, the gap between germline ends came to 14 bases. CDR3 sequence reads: CASSLIGGEAGYTF. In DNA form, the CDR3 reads TGTGCCAGCAGTTTAATTGGGGGCGAAGCTGGCTACACCTTC.

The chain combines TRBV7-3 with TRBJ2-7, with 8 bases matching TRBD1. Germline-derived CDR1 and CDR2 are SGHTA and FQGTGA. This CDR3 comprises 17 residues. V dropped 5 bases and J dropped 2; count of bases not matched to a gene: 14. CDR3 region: CASSIRQGSWGTYEQYV. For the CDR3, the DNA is TGTGCCAGCAGCATCCGACAGGGGAGTTGGGGAACCTACGAGCAGTACGTC.

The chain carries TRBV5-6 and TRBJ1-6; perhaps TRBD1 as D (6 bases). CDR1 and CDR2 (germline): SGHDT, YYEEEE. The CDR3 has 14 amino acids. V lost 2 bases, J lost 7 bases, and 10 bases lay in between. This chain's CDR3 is CASSFAGANSPLHF. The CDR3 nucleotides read TGTGCCAGCAGCTTCGCAGGGGCAAATTCACCCCTCCACTTT.

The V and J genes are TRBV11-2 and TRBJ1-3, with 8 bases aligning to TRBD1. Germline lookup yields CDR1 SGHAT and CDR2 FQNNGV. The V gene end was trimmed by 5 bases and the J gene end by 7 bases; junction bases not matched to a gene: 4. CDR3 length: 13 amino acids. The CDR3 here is CASSQTGGNTIYF. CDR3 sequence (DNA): TGTGCCAGCAGCCAAACAGGGGGTAACACCATATATTTT.

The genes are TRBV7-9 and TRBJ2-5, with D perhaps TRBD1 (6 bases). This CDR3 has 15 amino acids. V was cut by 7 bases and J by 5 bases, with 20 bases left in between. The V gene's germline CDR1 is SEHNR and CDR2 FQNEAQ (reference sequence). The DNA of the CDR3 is TGTGCCAGCAACCTTCCCCTCAGGGGACGGGAGACCCAGTACTTC. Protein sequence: CASNLPLRGRETQYF. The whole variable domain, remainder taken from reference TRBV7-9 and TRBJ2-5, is DTGVSQNPRHKITKRGQNVTFRCDPISEHNRLYWYRQTLGQGPEFLTYFQNEAQLEKSRLLSDRFSAERPKGSFSTLEIQRTEQGDSAMYLCASNLPLRGRETQYFGPGTRLLVL.